The subject of this entry is one T cell receptor (beta chain). This clonotype was observed at least ten times. The antigen it binds to is not known. Base qualities are not at hand, and no much larger clone is one base apart. Library preparation used PCR. The instrument was a NextSeq 500. Preparation of bulk TCR libraries followed a previously described approach, with the TCR primers listed in Table S5. Purification of total RNA was performed with the Qiagen AllPrep DNA/RNA kit. Before any analysis, reads coming from multiple sequencing runs of the same library were combined into one pool. The paper's processing steps were these. Reads were retained only if the reads had an exact TCR constant sequence, and the retained reads were trimmed to 150 nt and grouped according to their 12-nt molecular barcodes. Reads inside each barcode group were sub-clustered using a 15% Levenshtein threshold, and a quality-weighted consensus sequence was constructed for each RNA molecule. Non-functional sequences were removed, as were lower-count sequences one edit away from another. Based on fitting two negative binomial distributions, any barcode sub-cluster with under 20% of the maximum read count was discarded. TCRdb reprocessing: public reads trimmed at Q25 with fastp, clones called with MiXCR, in-frame beta chains kept. Every CDR3 protein is listed once, alongside the most common genes and DNA of its rows. For this entry, the V and J calls and clone size follow TCRdb and not the study's own pipeline. Across this sample there are over 300,000 distinct CDR3 sequences, with about a quarter seen only once. The ten largest clones add up to roughly 0.7% of the sample.

These data are taken from a study of molecular identifiers for immune sequencing clone quantification (dated by TCRdb to the late 2010s). For the wider study: For a replicate experiment, the RNA from either about 20,000 or 100,000 naive CD8 T cells was divided into five aliquots, and four of those aliquots went on to sequencing. CD8 T cells were used in a methods study to benchmark molecular-identifier clustering-based TCR repertoire sequencing (MIDCIRS) and TCR RNA copy counting. Summary of the overall study and its limitations: Spiked-in Jurkat TCR RNA equivalent to a single cell was reported to be detectable even among over 800,000 naive CD8 T cells. Highly expanded clone sizes could be underestimated if identical TCR molecules share a barcode. The naive libraries included spiked-in Jurkat TCR RNA (more than nine copies' worth), and this Jurkat TCR RNA is not part of the donor repertoire. When barcode sub-clustering was omitted, TCR diversity was inflated by chimeric consensus sequences, with chimeras reaching as high as 47%. In CMV-specific effector cells, clones with more than 20 RNA copies accounted for over 98% of molecules, whereas in naive cells such clones accounted for under 1%. Modeling estimated around 3 recovered TCR RNA copies per cell, compared with 8.5 to 10 by digital PCR, which implies roughly 30% capture efficiency.

CDR1 SGHRS and CDR2 YFSETQ were looked up in the germline V gene. Counted from cysteine to phenylalanine, this CDR3 has 14 amino acids. Of all the DNA, just the CDR3 is kept, 42 bases in frame from base 1. Trimming costs V 6 bases and J 3 bases, and their ends lie 16 bases apart. Naive CD8 T cell libraries were made from around 20,000 to 1,000,000 sorted cells using 10%, 30% or 50% of purified RNA. Naive CD8 T cells, defined as CD8+CD4-CCR7+CD45RA+, were FACS-sorted into RLT Plus buffer on a BD FACSAria II. Detection sensitivity was tested by spiking Jurkat RNA equal to ten or so TCR copies' worth into samples containing roughly 18,000-1,000,000 naive CD8 T cells. Enrichment of CD8 T cells was done with RosetteSep CD8+ T Cell Enrichment Cocktail plus Ficoll-Paque, and ACK red cell lysis came afterward.

The chain couples TRBV5-1 to TRBJ2-7; the D gene is perhaps TRBD1, from 6 matching bases. The sequence came from a human donor in good health. Some libraries in this study had Jurkat cell RNA spiked in. Source material: naive CD8+ T cells from blood, with Jurkat cell RNA spiked in. What this sample's cell subset or site label stands for: FACS-sorted CD8+CD4-CCR7+CD45RA+ naive T cells. The CDR3 loop reads CASTMEGQFYEQYF. The bases are TGCGCCAGCACCATGGAAGGACAGTTCTACGAGCAGTACTTC. The full variable domain, completed from the reference TRBV5-1 and TRBJ2-7 proteins outside the CDR3, reads KAGVTQTPRYLIKTRGQQVTLSCSPISGHRSVSWYQQTPGQGLQFLFEYFSETQRNKGNFPGRFSGRQFSNSRSEMNVSTLELGDSALYLCASTMEGQFYEQYFGPGTRLTVT.